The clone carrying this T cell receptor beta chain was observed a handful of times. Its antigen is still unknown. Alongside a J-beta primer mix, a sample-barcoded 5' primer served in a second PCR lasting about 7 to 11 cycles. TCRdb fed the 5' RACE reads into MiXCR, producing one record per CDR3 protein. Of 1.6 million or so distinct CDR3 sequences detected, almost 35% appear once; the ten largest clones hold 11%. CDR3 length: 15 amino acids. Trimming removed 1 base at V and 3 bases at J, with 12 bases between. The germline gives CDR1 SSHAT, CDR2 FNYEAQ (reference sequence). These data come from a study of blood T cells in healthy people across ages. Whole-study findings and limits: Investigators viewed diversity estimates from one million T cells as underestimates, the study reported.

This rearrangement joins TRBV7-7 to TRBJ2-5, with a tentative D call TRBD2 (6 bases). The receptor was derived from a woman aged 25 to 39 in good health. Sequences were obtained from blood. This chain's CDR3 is CASSLVAGLKETQYF. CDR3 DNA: TGTGCCAGCAGCTTAGTCGCAGGACTAAAAGAGACCCAGTACTTC.